The clone carrying this T cell receptor beta chain was seen a handful of times. This record comes from a study of blood T cell repertoires in COVID-19. Study background: The United States, Italy and Spain provided the acute and convalescent COVID-19 samples. Sources were T cells, B-cell-depleted T cells, or PBMCs; the material itself was cDNA or gDNA.

Original analysis: It was from reference gene primer amplification that nucleated cell counts were estimated. TCRdb's table, derived via immunoSEQ multiplex PCR, lists solely in-frame clones and lacks some. D and trimming come from the DNA, and the V and J calls and clone size come from that table. The sample shows roughly 110,000 clones, approximately 88% of them seen only once. The CDR3 loop spans 15 amino acids. V lost 4 bases and J lost 8; bases outside the gene matches: 5. Germline V CDR1 and CDR2: MGHRA, YSYEKL. The V gene is TRBV4-1, the J gene TRBJ1-6; 10 nucleotides match TRBD1. The sample was peripheral blood. This receptor was identified in a woman in her thirties or forties with acute or convalescent COVID-19. CDR3: CASSRMGQGYSPLHF. For the CDR3, the DNA is TGCGCCAGCAGCCGTATGGGACAGGGGTATTCACCCCTCCACTTT.